Listed below are T cell receptor beta chains from one sample, sequenced in a study of CD8+ T cells in alopecia areata. Profiling relied on immunoSEQ multiplex PCR, and the TCRdb table lists in-frame clones only, not all of them. The profile covers some 130,000 clones, with under 60% appearing a single time and 5% to 7% taken by the ten largest. Material: CD4+ T cells sorted from blood, obtained at week 0. The receptors originated from a human donor with alopecia areata. The CDR3 runs from the conserved cysteine through the conserved F or W. Fields, in order: D gene, V gene, J gene, clone size, CDR3 DNA, CDR3 protein. A D gene is named only where the DNA matches it firmly. Clone sizes are given selectively: once, few, many, or a class where the clone is expanded.

D gene: .
V gene: TRBV18
J gene: TRBJ2-3
clone size: .
CDR3 DNA: TGTGCCAGCCGAAACACAGATACGCAGTATTTT
CDR3 protein: CASRNTDTQYF

D gene: .
V gene: TRBV19
J gene: TRBJ2-1
clone size: .
CDR3 DNA: TGTGCCAGTACCTCAAGCCAGAGCTCCTACAATGAGCAGTTCTTC
CDR3 protein: CASTSSQSSYNEQFF

D gene: TRBD1
V gene: TRBV30
J gene: TRBJ1-5
clone size: .
CDR3 DNA: TGTGCCTGGGCCGACAGGGGCGATCAGCCCCAGCATTTT
CDR3 protein: CAWADRGDQPQHF

D gene: TRBD2
V gene: TRBV29-1
J gene: TRBJ2-3
clone size: .
CDR3 DNA: TGCAGCGTTGAAGCCCGACTAGCGGGAGATACGCAGTATTTT
CDR3 protein: CSVEARLAGDTQYF

D gene: .
V gene: TRBV30
J gene: TRBJ2-5
clone size: .
CDR3 DNA: TGTGCCTGGAGTGCTAGGGAGACCCAGTACTTC
CDR3 protein: CAWSARETQYF

D gene: .
V gene: TRBV29-1
J gene: TRBJ2-5
clone size: few
CDR3 DNA: TGCAGCGTTGGGCCTTTCAGGGAGACCCAGTACTTC
CDR3 protein: CSVGPFRETQYF

D gene: .
V gene: TRBV11-2
J gene: TRBJ1-2
clone size: once
CDR3 DNA: TGTGCCAGCAGTCTCCAGGGGACGAATAACTATGACTACACCTTC
CDR3 protein: CASSLQGTNNYDYTF

D gene: .
V gene: TRBV4-2
J gene: TRBJ2-1
clone size: few
CDR3 DNA: TGTGCCAGCAGCCCGCGTTACCATGAGCAGTTCTTC
CDR3 protein: CASSPRYHEQFF

D gene: TRBD1
V gene: TRBV15
J gene: TRBJ1-2
clone size: .
CDR3 DNA: TGTGCCACCAGCAGAGATCAACAGGGGCCGGGCTACACCTTC
CDR3 protein: CATSRDQQGPGYTF

D gene: .
V gene: TRBV4-3
J gene: TRBJ2-7
clone size: .
CDR3 DNA: TGCGCCAGCAGCCTCCAACAGGGAACCGAGCAGTACTTC
CDR3 protein: CASSLQQGTEQYF

D gene: .
V gene: TRBV2
J gene: TRBJ2-5
clone size: .
CDR3 DNA: TGTGCCAGCAAGGTTGGAGAGACCCAGTACTTC
CDR3 protein: CASKVGETQYF

D gene: .
V gene: TRBV6-5
J gene: TRBJ2-1
clone size: once
CDR3 DNA: TGTGCCAGCAGTAGGGGCAAGGGTGGGGAGCAGTTCTTC
CDR3 protein: CASSRGKGGEQFF

D gene: .
V gene: TRBV4-3
J gene: TRBJ1-2
clone size: .
CDR3 DNA: TGCGCCAGCAGCCGTAGTCCGGGGGGCTACACCTTC
CDR3 protein: CASSRSPGGYTF

D gene: .
V gene: TRBV19
J gene: TRBJ1-5
clone size: .
CDR3 DNA: TGTGCCTCGGGCCCCAATCAGCCCCAGCATTTT
CDR3 protein: CASGPNQPQHF

D gene: .
V gene: TRBV4-1
J gene: TRBJ1-2
clone size: .
CDR3 DNA: TGCGCCAGCAGCCATGGGACCATCGCGGTCGACTATGGCTACACCTTC
CDR3 protein: CASSHGTIAVDYGYTF

D gene: .
V gene: TRBV12-5
J gene: TRBJ1-6
clone size: .
CDR3 DNA: TGTGCTAGTGGTTCCACGAATTCACCCCTCCACTTT
CDR3 protein: CASGSTNSPLHF

D gene: TRBD1
V gene: TRBV18
J gene: TRBJ2-7
clone size: .
CDR3 DNA: TGTGCCAGCTCACCAGCGACAGGGGTTTCTTTGGACTTC
CDR3 protein: CASSPATGVSLDF

D gene: TRBD1
V gene: TRBV29-1
J gene: TRBJ2-3
clone size: .
CDR3 DNA: TGCAGCGTAGCCGGGACAGGGGATTGGGATACGCAGTATTTT
CDR3 protein: CSVAGTGDWDTQYF

D gene: TRBD1
V gene: TRBV9
J gene: TRBJ2-1
clone size: .
CDR3 DNA: TGTGCCAGCAGCGCTTCCCCGGGACAGGGGTCCTACAATGAGCAGTTCTTC
CDR3 protein: CASSASPGQGSYNEQFF

D gene: .
V gene: TRBV5-1
J gene: TRBJ2-5
clone size: .
CDR3 DNA: TGCGCCAGCAGCTTGGCCTCGCCCTTCAAGGAGACCCAGTACTTC
CDR3 protein: CASSLASPFKETQYF

D gene: .
V gene: TRBV7-9
J gene: TRBJ2-7
clone size: .
CDR3 DNA: TGTGCCAGCAGCCTACCGAGGAATTCGGGCGAGCAGTACTTC
CDR3 protein: CASSLPRNSGEQYF

D gene: TRBD1
V gene: TRBV5-1
J gene: TRBJ2-6
clone size: few
CDR3 DNA: TGCGCCAGCAGCCTCGGGACAGGGGGCTCACTCTCTGGGGCCAACGTCCTGACTTTC
CDR3 protein: CASSLGTGGSLSGANVLTF

D gene: TRBD2
V gene: TRBV5-1
J gene: TRBJ2-5
clone size: .
CDR3 DNA: TGCGCCAGCAGCTTGACGGGACTAGAGCTGGAGACCCAGTACTTC
CDR3 protein: CASSLTGLELETQYF

D gene: .
V gene: TRBV9
J gene: TRBJ1-1
clone size: .
CDR3 DNA: TGTGCCAGCAGCGTAGGTCCGGCCGGAGGCACTGAAGCTTTCTTT
CDR3 protein: CASSVGPAGGTEAFF

D gene: TRBD1
V gene: TRBV6-5
J gene: TRBJ2-7
clone size: once
CDR3 DNA: TGTGCCAGCAGTTACTCCTGGACAGGGGAGTTCGACGAGCAGTACTTC
CDR3 protein: CASSYSWTGEFDEQYF

D gene: TRBD1
V gene: TRBV4-2
J gene: TRBJ1-5
clone size: .
CDR3 DNA: TGTGCCAGCAGCCTAATGACAGGGAAGGATCAGCCCCAGCATTTT
CDR3 protein: CASSLMTGKDQPQHF

D gene: .
V gene: TRBV7-2
J gene: TRBJ2-7
clone size: .
CDR3 DNA: TGTGCCAGCAGCTCTCCAAGCTCCTACGAGCAGTACTTC
CDR3 protein: CASSSPSSYEQYF

D gene: .
V gene: TRBV6-1
J gene: TRBJ1-2
clone size: .
CDR3 DNA: TGTGCCAGCAGTGACAGGGAGGGTAGCGGCTACACCTTC
CDR3 protein: CASSDREGSGYTF

D gene: TRBD1
V gene: TRBV4-3
J gene: TRBJ1-5
clone size: .
CDR3 DNA: TGCGCCAGCAGCCCGGGACAGAGCAATCAGCCCCAGCATTTT
CDR3 protein: CASSPGQSNQPQHF

D gene: .
V gene: TRBV7-2
J gene: TRBJ1-2
clone size: .
CDR3 DNA: TGTGCCAGCAGCTTAGGATACGGGGATGGCTACACCTTC
CDR3 protein: CASSLGYGDGYTF

D gene: TRBD2
V gene: TRBV29-1
J gene: TRBJ2-3
clone size: few
CDR3 DNA: TGCAGCGTTGTGTGGACTAGCGGCACAGATACGCAGTATTTT
CDR3 protein: CSVVWTSGTDTQYF

D gene: .
V gene: TRBV5-6
J gene: TRBJ1-2
clone size: .
CDR3 DNA: TGTGCCAGCAGCTTACAGGGATATCAGCGTGGCTACACCTTC
CDR3 protein: CASSLQGYQRGYTF

D gene: .
V gene: TRBV2
J gene: TRBJ2-6
clone size: .
CDR3 DNA: TGTGCCAGTCGGCCTGGGGCCAACGTCCTGACTTTC
CDR3 protein: CASRPGANVLTF

D gene: .
V gene: TRBV10-3
J gene: TRBJ2-7
clone size: .
CDR3 DNA: TGTGCCATCAGTGGCAGGCCCACCTACGAGCAGTACTTC
CDR3 protein: CAISGRPTYEQYF

D gene: .
V gene: TRBV29-1
J gene: TRBJ2-2
clone size: few
CDR3 DNA: TGCAGCGTGGCCCCCTTCACCGGGGAGCTGTTTTTT
CDR3 protein: CSVAPFTGELFF

D gene: TRBD1
V gene: TRBV30
J gene: TRBJ1-2
clone size: few
CDR3 DNA: TGTGCCTGGGTGCGGCGACAGGGACTCTATGGCTACACCTTC
CDR3 protein: CAWVRRQGLYGYTF

D gene: TRBD1
V gene: TRBV29-1
J gene: TRBJ1-6
clone size: once
CDR3 DNA: TGCAGCGTTAAGGGACAGGGGGAATCACCCCTCCACTTT
CDR3 protein: CSVKGQGESPLHF

D gene: .
V gene: TRBV18
J gene: TRBJ2-5
clone size: .
CDR3 DNA: TGTGCCAGCTCACCGACCCAGGAGGGGCTAGAGACCCAGTACTTC
CDR3 protein: CASSPTQEGLETQYF

D gene: .
V gene: TRBV28
J gene: TRBJ1-2
clone size: .
CDR3 DNA: TGTGCCAGCAGGGCCGGACAGCTCACCTATGGCTACACCTTC
CDR3 protein: CASRAGQLTYGYTF

D gene: TRBD1
V gene: TRBV4-1
J gene: TRBJ1-1
clone size: .
CDR3 DNA: TGCGCCAGCAGCCAAGAAAGGAAAGGGGGCATATTCCAAGCTTTCTTT
CDR3 protein: CASSQERKGGIFQAFF

D gene: TRBD1
V gene: TRBV2
J gene: TRBJ2-3
clone size: .
CDR3 DNA: TGTGCCAGCAGTGTGGACAGGGCCCTCACAGATACGCAGTATTTT
CDR3 protein: CASSVDRALTDTQYF

D gene: .
V gene: TRBV4-1
J gene: TRBJ1-2
clone size: .
CDR3 DNA: TGCGCCAGCACCCCAACTTCAGTTCACGGGGACGGAGCTAACTATGGCTACACCTTC
CDR3 protein: CASTPTSVHGDGANYGYTF

D gene: .
V gene: TRBV6-6
J gene: TRBJ1-2
clone size: .
CDR3 DNA: TGTGCCAGCACCCTCCCGGGGGTCTATGGCTACACCTTC
CDR3 protein: CASTLPGVYGYTF

D gene: .
V gene: TRBV4-2
J gene: TRBJ1-3
clone size: .
CDR3 DNA: TGTGCCAGCAGCCAAGTCCGAGGGCCTAGCTCTGGAAACACCATATATTTT
CDR3 protein: CASSQVRGPSSGNTIYF

D gene: TRBD1
V gene: TRBV29-1
J gene: TRBJ2-3
clone size: .
CDR3 DNA: TGCAGCGGCGAACGAGGGGGCGCAGATACGCAGTATTTT
CDR3 protein: CSGERGGADTQYF